This is a list of T cell receptor beta chains from one sample in a study of OX40 agonist ivuxolimab in advanced cancers. Generated by immunoSEQ multiplex PCR, the TCRdb table keeps only in-frame clones and is missing some. The sample lists 50,000 to 65,000 clones; about 87% were seen once. The sample here was CD4+ or CD8+ T cells sorted from blood, taken in a trial of the OX40 agonist ivuxolimab. Receptors originate from an adult with an advanced solid tumor such as melanoma, head and neck, liver or kidney cancer. Each CDR3 is given with its conserved first and last residue. A D gene is named only where the DNA matches it firmly. Only some rows state a clone size, as once, few, many or a class for expanded clones.

clone_size,j_call,d_call,v_call,cdr3_aa,cdr3_nt
once,TRBJ2-1,.,TRBV6-6,CASSTGTNYNEQFF,TGTGCCAGCAGTACCGGGACGAACTACAATGAGCAGTTCTTC
.,TRBJ2-2,.,TRBV6-6,CASSSLEGAGELFF,TGTGCCAGCAGTAGCCTAGAGGGGGCCGGGGAGCTGTTTTTT
.,TRBJ1-5,.,TRBV28,CASTLEGGGQPQHF,TGTGCCAGCACTTTGGAGGGCGGAGGCCAGCCCCAGCATTTT
.,TRBJ2-5,.,TRBV18,CASSRDRLQETQYF,TGTGCCAGCTCACGAGACAGACTCCAAGAGACCCAGTACTTC
.,TRBJ1-1,.,TRBV9,CASSVEAGAVNTEAFF,TGTGCCAGCAGCGTAGAGGCAGGGGCTGTGAACACTGAAGCTTTCTTT
.,TRBJ2-1,.,TRBV7-2,CASSPRGVEQFF,TGTGCCAGCAGCCCCAGGGGGGTCGAGCAGTTCTTC
.,TRBJ1-1,.,TRBV30,CAWSPGIRGRTEAFF,TGTGCCTGGAGTCCAGGAATTCGGGGTAGGACTGAAGCTTTCTTT
.,TRBJ2-5,TRBD1,TRBV7-2,CASSLDGRGSTRTQYF,TGTGCCAGCAGCTTAGACGGCAGGGGGTCCACCCGAACCCAGTACTTC
.,TRBJ2-2,TRBD2,TRBV5-1,CASSRRLAGDTGELFF,TGCGCCAGCAGCAGAAGACTAGCGGGGGACACCGGGGAGCTGTTTTTT
.,TRBJ2-7,.,TRBV28,CASSLSWPSGEQYF,TGTGCCAGCAGTTTATCATGGCCCAGCGGCGAGCAGTACTTC
.,TRBJ1-5,.,TRBV19,CASSWDGAGHQPQHF,TGTGCCAGTAGTTGGGACGGAGCAGGGCATCAGCCCCAGCATTTT
.,TRBJ2-1,.,TRBV5-1,CASSSPFGFNSYNEQFF,TGCGCCAGCAGCTCCCCATTCGGGTTCAACTCCTACAATGAGCAGTTCTTC
once,TRBJ1-4,TRBD1,TRBV5-5,CASSPGTEWEKLFF,TGTGCCAGCAGCCCCGGGACAGAATGGGAAAAACTGTTTTTT
.,TRBJ1-1,.,TRBV2,CASSVLVDTEAFF,TGTGCCAGCAGTGTCTTGGTTGACACTGAAGCTTTCTTT
.,TRBJ1-2,TRBD1,TRBV29-1,CSVRGQLLEGYTF,TGCAGCGTGAGGGGACAGCTCCTAGAGGGCTACACCTTC
.,TRBJ2-1,TRBD2,TRBV7-2,CASSSRGASGEGQFF,TGTGCCAGCAGCTCCCGGGGGGCTAGCGGGGAAGGGCAGTTCTTC
.,TRBJ1-6,.,TRBV28,CASSLTPRAGSPLHF,TGTGCCAGCAGTTTAACCCCCAGGGCTGGTTCACCCCTCCACTTT
.,TRBJ2-2,TRBD1,TRBV12-5,CASGLGDRNTGELFF,TGTGCTAGTGGTTTGGGGGACAGGAACACCGGGGAGCTGTTTTTT
few,TRBJ1-2,.,TRBV5-6,CASSLYGGAGYGYTF,TGTGCCAGCAGCTTGTATGGGGGCGCGGGGTATGGCTACACCTTC
.,TRBJ1-2,TRBD1,TRBV27,CASSSWDRTNYGYTF,TGTGCCAGCAGTTCCTGGGACAGGACAAACTATGGCTACACCTTC
.,TRBJ2-2,.,TRBV2,CASSELGTTNTGELFF,TGTGCCAGCAGTGAACTGGGGACGACGAACACCGGGGAGCTGTTTTTT
.,TRBJ2-3,TRBD2,TRBV4-1,CASSQEGGFGGGSDTQYF,TGCGCCAGCAGCCAAGAGGGCGGCTTTGGCGGGGGGTCGGATACGCAGTATTTT
.,TRBJ2-3,.,TRBV10-2,CASRATDTQYF,TGCGCCAGCAGGGCGACGGATACGCAGTATTTT
.,TRBJ2-2,.,TRBV27,CASGTPPTGELFF,TGTGCCAGCGGGACACCTCCCACCGGGGAGCTGTTTTTT
.,TRBJ1-5,TRBD1,TRBV7-8,CASKSTGGANQPQHF,TGTGCCAGCAAGAGTACAGGGGGGGCAAATCAGCCCCAGCATTTT
once,TRBJ2-5,.,TRBV18,CASSVETRQETQYF,TGTGCCAGCTCCGTTGAGACCAGGCAAGAGACCCAGTACTTC
.,TRBJ1-6,.,TRBV5-1,CASSLGQLDSPLHF,TGCGCCAGCAGCCTAGGACAGTTAGATTCACCCCTCCACTTT
.,TRBJ2-2,TRBD1,TRBV7-2,CASSLLTGYTGELFF,TGTGCCAGCAGCCTGCTGACAGGGTACACCGGGGAGCTGTTTTTT
.,TRBJ2-4,TRBD1,TRBV28,CASSTGTGANIQYF,TGTGCCAGCAGCACCGGGACAGGGGCAAACATTCAGTACTTC
.,TRBJ1-5,.,TRBV28,CASSILTGQNQPQHF,TGTGCCAGCAGTATCCTAACAGGACAAAATCAGCCCCAGCATTTT
.,TRBJ2-5,TRBD1,TRBV7-9,CASSNRDRGLRETQYF,TGTGCCAGCAGCAACCGGGACAGGGGACTAAGAGAGACCCAGTACTTC
.,TRBJ2-5,TRBD2,TRBV27,CASSQSLTSGGKTQYF,TGTGCCAGCAGTCAGAGTCTCACTAGCGGGGGAAAGACCCAGTACTTC
.,TRBJ1-6,TRBD1,TRBV30,CAWSAGTGLNSPLHF,TGTGCCTGGAGTGCCGGGACAGGGCTTAATTCACCCCTCCACTTT
.,TRBJ1-2,TRBD1,TRBV7-2,CASSPDRNYGYTF,TGTGCCAGCAGCCCGGACAGGAACTATGGCTACACCTTC
.,TRBJ1-5,.,TRBV6-6,CASSYGDQPQHF,TGTGCCAGCAGTTACGGGGACCAGCCCCAGCATTTT
.,TRBJ2-2,TRBD1,TRBV6-6,CASSYSGQGGTGELFF,TGTGCCAGCAGTTACTCGGGACAGGGGGGCACCGGGGAGCTGTTTTTT
.,TRBJ1-4,.,TRBV9,CASSVTHSTNEKLFF,TGTGCCAGCAGCGTGACCCATTCAACTAATGAAAAACTGTTTTTT
.,TRBJ2-7,.,TRBV21-1,CASSKGMASPARSSYEQYF,TGTGCCAGCAGCAAAGGAATGGCGTCTCCCGCCCGATCCTCCTACGAGCAGTACTTC
.,TRBJ1-1,.,TRBV14,CASSPQGNTEAFF,TGTGCCAGCAGCCCACAGGGGAACACTGAAGCTTTCTTT
.,TRBJ2-1,TRBD2,TRBV27,CASSLSSTSGRGREQFF,TGTGCCAGCAGTTTATCGTCAACTAGCGGGAGAGGCCGTGAGCAGTTCTTC
.,TRBJ2-2,TRBD1,TRBV27,CAAKRTGPTTGELFF,TGTGCCGCAAAAAGGACAGGTCCCACTACCGGGGAGCTGTTTTTT
.,TRBJ2-1,.,TRBV5-1,CASSLGTSVGEQFF,TGCGCCAGCAGCTTGGGGACCTCGGTGGGTGAGCAGTTCTTC
.,TRBJ1-4,.,TRBV6-5,CASSGRATNEKLFF,TGTGCCAGCAGCGGACGGGCAACTAATGAAAAACTGTTTTTT
.,TRBJ2-1,TRBD1,TRBV19,CASSRTGDNEQFF,TGTGCCAGTAGCCGCACAGGGGACAATGAGCAGTTCTTC
.,TRBJ1-4,.,TRBV5-6,CASSWREATNEKLFF,TGTGCCAGCAGCTGGCGAGAAGCAACTAATGAAAAACTGTTTTTT
.,TRBJ2-7,.,TRBV10-3,CAISRASGAGNNEQYF,TGTGCCATCAGCCGAGCCTCGGGGGCAGGCAACAACGAGCAGTACTTC
.,TRBJ2-6,.,TRBV19,CASSHSGANVLTF,TGTGCCAGTAGTCACTCTGGGGCCAACGTCCTGACTTTC
.,TRBJ2-1,.,TRBV5-1,CASSESSSGSGNEQFF,TGCGCCAGCAGCGAGTCTAGCAGCGGGTCCGGGAATGAGCAGTTCTTC
.,TRBJ1-1,TRBD1,TRBV6-1,CASSDQGANTEAFF,TGTGCCAGCAGTGACCAGGGGGCGAACACTGAAGCTTTCTTT
.,TRBJ1-4,.,TRBV15,CATSRDGVGNEKLFF,TGTGCCACCAGCAGAGACGGGGTAGGGAATGAAAAACTGTTTTTT
.,TRBJ2-7,TRBD1,TRBV10-3,CAISARWGQAYEQYF,TGTGCCATCAGTGCTCGGTGGGGACAGGCGTACGAGCAGTACTTC
.,TRBJ2-2,.,TRBV5-1,CASSLAMTGELFF,TGCGCCAGCAGCTTGGCTATGACCGGGGAGCTGTTTTTT
.,TRBJ1-1,.,TRBV21-1,CASSRQGAEAFF,TGTGCCAGCAGCAGACAGGGTGCTGAAGCTTTCTTT